Below, 21 T cell receptor beta chains from the same sample are listed, as sequenced in a study of regulatory T cells in long-lasting Graves disease. Researchers made TCR beta libraries by using iRepertoire HTBI primers and running Arm-PCR on CDR3 regions. One entry per CDR3 protein results from TCRdb running MiXCR on the multiplex PCR reads. Of 400,000 to 650,000 distinct CDR3 sequences listed, roughly a sixth were seen once; the top ten hold around 25%. Time point: newly diagnosed GD, antithyroid drugs for less than 3 months. PBMC-derived RNA was used for the TCR library. These same records also appear under a second study, on T cells in Graves' hyperthyroidism and ophthalmopathy.

Sequences were derived from peripheral blood mononuclear cells (PBMCs), sampled at new diagnosis, from a patient treated with antithyroid drugs. The receptors were sampled from a woman aged 40 to 65 with Graves disease.

Many counts were recorded for this clonotype. The rearrangement uses TRBV7-2 and TRBJ2-3; a weak D match, TRBD2 (5 bases). Germline-derived CDR1 and CDR2 are SGHTA and FQGNSA. The ends were cut back, 5 bases at V and 8 bases at J, with 14 bases in the middle. The CDR3 loop spans 13 amino acids. This CDR3 reads CASSLPGEGTQYF. CDR3 DNA: TGTGCCAGCAGCCTCCCCGGTGAGGGTACGCAGTATTTT.

The sample holds many counts of this clonotype. The V call is TRBV2, the J call TRBJ2-7; D remains ambiguous. Germline lookup yields CDR1 SNHLY and CDR2 FYNNEI. The CDR3 sequence is 14 residues long. The germline V and J ends were trimmed by 2 bases and 5 bases, with 13 bases remaining between them. CDR3 DNA sequence: TGTGCCAGCAGTGAAAGTCAGGTAGTCCACGAGCAGTACTTC. Translating it yields CASSESQVVHEQYF.

The V call is TRBV6-1, the J call TRBJ1-1; D not certain. The length of the CDR3 is 15 residues. Germline-derived CDR1 and CDR2 are MNHNS and SASEGT. Trimming cost V 6 bases and J 7 bases, with 21 bases left between them. This chain's CDR3 is CASSSLTDGSFEAFF. In nucleotides, the CDR3 is TGTGCCAGCAGCTCCCTTACAGACGGCTCTTTTGAAGCTTTCTTT.

This clonotype was found many times. The rearrangement links TRBV5-1 to TRBJ2-5; 9 bases match TRBD2. Per germline, CDR1 SGHRS and CDR2 YFSETQ. With V trimmed by 4 bases and J by 2 bases, 3 bases remained unmatched. The CDR3 runs to 14 residues. DNA of the CDR3: TGCGCCAGCAGCCCTAGCGGGGCACAAGAGACCCAGTACTTC. This sequence encodes CASSPSGAQETQYF. Full variable domain (remainder filled in from reference TRBV5-1 and TRBJ2-5): KAGVTQTPRYLIKTRGQQVTLSCSPISGHRSVSWYQQTPGQGLQFLFEYFSETQRNKGNFPGRFSGRQFSNSRSEMNVSTLELGDSALYLCASSPSGAQETQYFGPGTRLLVL.

A few counts support this clonotype. The J gene is TRBJ1-5, the V gene TRBV30, with D hard to call. The germline V gene encodes CDR1 GTSNPN and CDR2 SVGIG (reference sequence). Trimming removed 2 bases at V and 0 bases at J, with 14 bases between. The CDR3 is made up of 16 amino acids. Here the CDR3 reads CAWSRMGQYSNQPQHF. Written as DNA, the CDR3 is TGTGCCTGGAGTAGGATGGGTCAGTATAGCAATCAGCCCCAGCATTTT.

This clonotype was observed many times. The rearrangement uses TRBV30 and TRBJ1-4; D remains unclear. The CDR3 contains 13 residues. Between the trimmed V and J ends, which lost 2 bases and 13 bases, there was a span of 17 bases. The germline gives CDR1 GTSNPN, CDR2 SVGIG (reference sequence). The CDR3: CAWSILPGSGLFF. In DNA form, the CDR3 reads TGTGCCTGGAGTATCCTTCCGGGGTCCGGACTGTTTTTT.

The gene calls are TRBV18 and TRBJ1-1; D remains unclear. V was shortened by 3 bases and J by 1 base, with 18 bases between the two germline ends. Germline V gives CDR1 KGHSH, CDR2 LQKENI. The CDR3 has 17 residues. CDR3 in DNA: TGTGCCAGCTCACCCTCCCCTTTAGTCCGGCGGAACACTGAAGCTTTCTTT. This encodes CASSPSPLVRRNTEAFF.

This clonotype has a count of ten or more. V usage is TRBV6-1 and J usage is TRBJ2-3; D call uncertain. V was clipped by 5 bases and J by 6 bases, with 9 bases between them. CDR1 is MNHNS and CDR2 is SASEGT in the germline V gene. The CDR3 has 12 amino acids. The CDR3 loop is CASSPRTDTQYF. CDR3 nucleotides: TGTGCCAGCAGTCCCCGGACGGATACGCAGTATTTT.

At least ten counts were recorded for this clonotype. The chain carries TRBV3-1 and TRBJ2-5; TRBD2 matches at 11 bases. Germline trimming cut 2 bases from V and 0 bases from J; bases unmatched to any gene: 8. Germline V lookup: CDR1 LGHDT, CDR2 YNNKEL (reference sequence). This CDR3 contains 18 residues. In nucleotides, the CDR3 is TGTGCCAGCAGCCAAAGGCTAGCGGGGGGCTTGTACCAAGAGACCCAGTACTTC. Its translation: CASSQRLAGGLYQETQYF.

The gene calls are TRBV5-1 and TRBJ1-1, with D possibly matching TRBD1 (5 bases). Per the germline V gene, CDR1 is SGHRS and CDR2 is YFSETQ. Between the trimmed V and J ends, which lost 4 bases and 2 bases, there was a span of 15 bases. This CDR3 contains 15 residues. CDR3 DNA sequence: TGCGCCAGCAGCCCGATGTTACAGGATAACACTGAAGCTTTCTTT. Protein: CASSPMLQDNTEAFF.

Comments on this clonotype: A much larger clonotype is one base distant, so this may be a read error. The chain combines TRBV3-1 with TRBJ2-7, with D perhaps TRBD2 (5 bases). The CDR3 has 12 amino acids. Trimming took 2 bases from V and 9 from J, leaving 11 bases between them. Per germline, CDR1 LGHDT and CDR2 YNNKEL (reference sequence). The CDR3 is CASSQRVGGQYF. CDR3 nucleotide sequence: TGTGCCAGCAGCCAAAGGGTCGGAGGGCAGTACTTC.

The rearrangement joins TRBV5-1 to TRBJ1-1; D possibly corresponds to TRBD1 (6 bases). Germline CDR1 reads SGHRS; CDR2 reads YFSETQ. The V gene lost 0 bases and the J gene lost 8 bases, with 8 bases spanning the gap. The CDR3 loop spans 12 amino acids. Here the CDR3 reads CASSLEGVEAFF. In DNA, the CDR3 is TGCGCCAGCAGCTTGGAGGGGGTCGAAGCTTTCTTT.

This clonotype was seen many times. This chain connects TRBV11-2 to TRBJ2-7; 7 bases are a match to TRBD1. The CDR3 consists of 18 residues. The J segment lost 4 bases and the V segment lost 1 base, leaving 16 bases of the junction unmatched. Germline V CDR1 and CDR2: SGHAT, FQNNGV. The CDR3 sequence: CASSLVVRGRDREYEQYF. DNA of the CDR3: TGTGCCAGCAGCTTAGTTGTACGAGGCCGGGACAGAGAATACGAGCAGTACTTC. The whole variable domain, filled in from reference TRBV11-2 and TRBJ2-7, reads EAGVAQSPRYKIIEKRQSVAFWCNPISGHATLYWYQQILGQGPKLLIQFQNNGVVDDSQLPKDRFSAERLKGVDSTLKIQPAKLEDSAVYLCASSLVVRGRDREYEQYFGPGTRLTVT.

This clonotype was observed many times. The gene calls are TRBV3-1 and TRBJ1-1, with 8 bases identical to TRBD1. The CDR3 runs to 15 residues. Trimming removed 4 bases from V and 2 bases from J; junction bases left unmatched: 6. From germline, CDR1 is LGHDT and CDR2 YNNKEL (reference sequence). CDR3 coding DNA: TGTGCCAGCAGCCTCCGACAGGGGCGTAACACTGAAGCTTTCTTT. Its protein is CASSLRQGRNTEAFF.

This clonotype was counted a few times. The chain is built from TRBV5-6 and TRBJ2-3, with D possibly matching TRBD2 (5 bases). CDR1 and CDR2 (germline): SGHDT, YYEEEE. V was pared by 5 bases and J by 3 bases, with 16 bases between. CDR3 length: 15 amino acids. The CDR3 region has the DNA TGTGCCAGCAGGGGCGGGTCCACCTTTACAGATACGCAGTATTTT. Encoded protein: CASRGGSTFTDTQYF.

This clonotype has just a few counts. The rearrangement joins TRBV7-9 to TRBJ1-5; possibly TRBD1 for D (6 bases). The CDR3 spans 17 residues. Trimming took 5 bases from V and 1 from J, leaving 18 bases between them. The germline CDR1 and CDR2 sequences are SEHNR and FQNEAQ (reference sequence). CDR3 DNA sequence: TGTGCCAGCAGCCCGGCGACAGGAAAGAGGAGCAATCAGCCCCAGCATTTT. Translation gives CASSPATGKRSNQPQHF.

The chain uses TRBV4-2 and TRBJ1-1, with D possibly matching TRBD1 (6 bases). The CDR3 is 16 amino acids. Germline loops: CDR1 LGHNA, CDR2 YNFKEQ. V lost 3 bases to trimming and J lost 4 bases, with 18 bases between them. CDR3 bases: TGTGCCAGCAGCCAGGAAGGGGGTAAGGGAATCACTGAAGCTTTCTTT. Translation: CASSQEGGKGITEAFF.

This clonotype has at least ten counts. The J gene is TRBJ1-1, the V gene TRBV11-2; D is unclear. With 5 bases removed from V and 4 bases from J, the gap between germline ends came to 20 bases. This CDR3 is built from 16 residues. Germline V gives CDR1 SGHAT, CDR2 FQNNGV. CDR3 in DNA: TGTGCCAGCAGCCTTGTAAAAGGACCCGGAGGCACTGAAGCTTTCTTT. Protein: CASSLVKGPGGTEAFF.

The chain recombines TRBV11-2 with TRBJ2-5, with 7 bases identical to TRBD1. This CDR3 is built from 16 residues. Germline CDR1 SGHAT, CDR2 FQNNGV. V trimming: 9 bases; J trimming: 4 bases; junction bases outside the gene matches: 17. The CDR3 sequence is CASSPPQGDPGETQYF. The CDR3 region has the DNA TGTGCCAGTAGCCCGCCCCAGGGGGACCCCGGAGAGACCCAGTACTTC.

The chain recombines TRBV4-1 with TRBJ2-7; D unclear. Germline CDR1 and CDR2: MGHRA and YSYEKL. The V end lost 0 bases, the J end lost 2 bases, and 14 bases lay between the germline ends. The CDR3 is 16 residues long. This chain's CDR3 is CASSQDYRSATYEQYF. The CDR3 region has the DNA TGCGCCAGCAGCCAAGATTATAGGTCGGCCACCTACGAGCAGTACTTC.

The rearrangement joins TRBV24-1 to TRBJ2-3, with D possibly being TRBD1 or TRBD2 (6 bases each). Trimming stripped 6 bases from V and 3 bases from J, with 15 bases between. The CDR3 totals 15 residues. Looked up from germline, CDR1 is KGHDR and CDR2 is SFDVKD. CDR3 loop: CATSHGGLRTDTQYF. The CDR3 DNA reads as TGTGCCACCAGTCATGGGGGGCTCCGGACAGATACGCAGTATTTT.